This entry describes one T cell receptor beta chain. This sample was included in a study of blood T cell repertoires in COVID-19. Study-wide context: COVID-19 samples collected from the United States, Italy and Spain covered acute and convalescent phases.

This CDR3 region has 13 residues. CDR1 and CDR2 from the germline V gene are SGHNT and YYREEE (reference sequence). The V gene lost 2 bases and the J gene lost 4 bases, with 8 bases spanning the gap. Here immunoSEQ multiplex PCR was the method, and the copy in TCRdb shows in-frame clones only, minus some. This sample has 250,000 or so clones, with around 90% found just once. Two negative PCRs, clearance, or symptom resolution were required of recovered Cohort 3 donors. The clonotype comes from a man aged 25-45 years who had recovered from COVID-19. The chain combines TRBV5-4 with TRBJ2-3, with D uncertain. Sequencing used PBMCs or T cells enriched from blood (not recorded which). CDR3: CASSFMGADTQYF. DNA of the CDR3: TGTGCCAGCAGCTTTATGGGCGCAGATACGCAGTATTTT.